This T cell receptor (beta chain) stems from a study of T cell repertoires and HLA-DP antigens. The assay was immunoSEQ multiplex PCR, and TCRdb's table has in-frame clones only and misses some. The sample has about 73,000 clones; roughly 78% are singletons. Notes on this clone: What it binds is not known.

This clonotype was obtained from a man aged 60 to 75 in good health and CMV-seronegative. Sequencing was performed on CD4+ T cells from PBMCs.

CDR3 bases: TGTGCCAGCAGCTTATCGGGGGAGCAAGGTGAGCAGTTCTTC. It translates to CASSLSGEQGEQFF. This chain connects TRBV7-9 to TRBJ2-1; D perhaps matches TRBD2 (6 bases). V shed 2 bases and J shed 9 bases, with 14 bases lying between them. This CDR3 has 14 amino acids. In germline, CDR1 is SEHNR, CDR2 FQNEAQ (reference sequence). Drawing the rest from reference TRBV7-9 and TRBJ2-1, the complete variable domain is DTGVSQNPRHKITKRGQNVTFRCDPISEHNRLYWYRQTLGQGPEFLTYFQNEAQLEKSRLLSDRFSAERPKGSFSTLEIQRTEQGDSAMYLCASSLSGEQGEQFFGPGTRLTVL.